The source of this T cell receptor beta chain is a study of control samples from healthy donors and cancer patients. With 5 bases clipped from V and 5 bases from J, the junction kept 10 bases outside the gene matches. Germline V gene lookup returns CDR1 MNHNY and CDR2 SVGAGI (reference sequence). The length of the CDR3 is 15 residues. Only in-frame clones appear in the TCRdb table, and some are missing; sequencing was by immunoSEQ multiplex PCR. The table has over 90,000 clones, roughly 91% seen once. The gene calls are TRBV6-6 and TRBJ2-7; 9 bases fit TRBD1. Sequencing used PBMCs. The TCR comes from a man aged 55 to 70 with lung cancer. The CDR3 nucleotides read TGTGCCAGCAGTCCCGGGACAGGGAATTTCCACGAGCAGTACTTC. This sequence encodes CASSPGTGNFHEQYF.